The rows below give T cell receptor beta chains drawn from one sample of a study of cytomegalovirus exposure and HLA in healthy donors. Method: immunoSEQ multiplex PCR; TCRdb's copy keeps in-frame clones and lacks some. The sample includes approximately 200,000 clones, around three quarters of them seen just once. Sequencing was carried out using PBMCs. Receptor source: a man aged 40-49 years in good health and CMV-seronegative. The CDR3 runs from the conserved cysteine through the conserved F or W. The D gene is left open where the match is weak. Clone size is shown for a subset of rows, as once, few, many or a class of expanded clone.

j_call | v_call | clone_size | d_call | cdr3_aa | cdr3_nt
TRBJ2-5 | TRBV4-1 | . | . | CASSQGERLIQETQYF | TGCGCCAGCAGCCAAGGGGAGCGATTAATCCAAGAGACCCAGTACTTC
TRBJ2-7 | TRBV20-1 | . | TRBD2 | CSARLAGTEYF | TGCAGTGCTAGACTAGCGGGAACGGAGTACTTC
TRBJ2-1 | TRBV7-6 | . | . | CASSLFQGSYNEQFF | TGTGCCAGCAGCTTATTCCAGGGGTCCTACAATGAGCAGTTCTTC
TRBJ2-6 | TRBV7-8 | . | . | CASSLLRDSPSGANVLTF | TGTGCCAGCAGCTTACTCCGGGATTCCCCCTCTGGGGCCAACGTCCTGACTTTC
TRBJ1-4 | TRBV9 | few | TRBD1 | CASSETGARNEKLFF | TGTGCCAGCAGCGAAACAGGGGCGAGGAATGAAAAACTGTTTTTT
TRBJ2-3 | TRBV5-5 | . | . | CASSRDIRDTQYF | TGTGCCAGCAGCAGGGACATCCGGGATACGCAGTATTTT
TRBJ2-7 | TRBV7-9 | . | TRBD1 | CASSPRQGIYEQYF | TGTGCCAGCAGCCCCCGACAGGGGATCTACGAGCAGTACTTC
TRBJ2-7 | TRBV5-5 | . | . | CASSLYRLSSYEQYF | TGTGCCAGCAGCTTGTACAGGTTGAGCTCCTACGAGCAGTACTTC
TRBJ2-1 | TRBV5-1 | . | . | CASSLGGGSYNEQFF | TGCGCCAGCAGCTTGGGCGGAGGTTCCTACAATGAGCAGTTCTTC
TRBJ2-5 | TRBV4-1 | . | TRBD2 | CASSPGRAGETQYF | TGCGCCAGCAGCCCCGGGAGGGCCGGGGAGACCCAGTACTTC
TRBJ1-5 | TRBV18 | . | TRBD1 | CASSPNTGVEQPQHF | TGTGCCAGCTCACCCAACACAGGGGTTGAACAGCCCCAGCATTTT
TRBJ2-3 | TRBV30 | . | TRBD2 | CAWSVIRTSGVPDTQYF | TGTGCCTGGAGTGTAATAAGGACTAGCGGTGTACCAGATACGCAGTATTTT
TRBJ2-1 | TRBV7-9 | . | TRBD2 | CASRGGLAGDKHEQFF | TGTGCCAGCAGGGGCGGACTAGCGGGAGATAAACATGAGCAGTTCTTC
TRBJ2-5 | TRBV19 | . | . | CASSPDLKGQETQYF | TGTGCCAGTAGTCCCGACCTAAAGGGGCAAGAGACCCAGTACTTC
TRBJ1-4 | TRBV5-1 | few | . | CASSLRQGKEKLFF | TGCGCCAGCAGCTTAAGACAAGGAAAGGAAAAACTGTTTTTT
TRBJ2-7 | TRBV4-2 | . | TRBD2 | CASSQESPAGEYEQYF | TGTGCCAGCAGCCAAGAATCCCCAGCGGGAGAGTACGAGCAGTACTTC
TRBJ1-5 | TRBV5-1 | . | TRBD1 | CASSLGQGARQPQHF | TGCGCCAGCAGCTTGGGACAGGGGGCTCGGCAGCCCCAGCATTTT
TRBJ2-2 | TRBV14 | . | . | CASSQIRFGELFF | TGTGCCAGCAGCCAAATCCGGTTTGGGGAGCTGTTTTTT
TRBJ2-6 | TRBV10-1 | few | TRBD1 | CASLDGQGASGANVLTF | TGCGCCAGCTTGGACGGACAGGGGGCCTCTGGGGCCAACGTCCTGACTTTC
TRBJ1-1 | TRBV6-5 | . | . | CASRRDTSGEAFF | TGTGCCAGCAGGAGGGACACCAGCGGTGAAGCTTTCTTT
TRBJ2-7 | TRBV7-2 | . | . | CASSLRQSLYEQYF | TGTGCCAGCAGCTTAAGACAGTCTCTCTACGAGCAGTACTTC
TRBJ2-7 | TRBV7-9 | . | . | CASSFWQGRYEQYF | TGTGCCAGCAGCTTTTGGCAGGGGCGGTACGAGCAGTACTTC
TRBJ2-7 | TRBV15 | . | . | CATSRDHPSSYEQYF | TGTGCCACCAGCAGAGATCACCCGAGCTCCTACGAGCAGTACTTC
TRBJ2-3 | TRBV18 | . | . | CASSPPSRGGDTQYF | TGTGCCAGCTCACCACCGAGCAGGGGAGGGGATACGCAGTATTTT
TRBJ2-3 | TRBV7-3 | . | . | CASSLSRGTDTQYF | TGTGCCAGCAGCTTATCCAGGGGCACAGATACGCAGTATTTT
TRBJ2-7 | TRBV10-1 | . | . | CASNTTPPYEQYF | TGCGCCAGCAATACGACTCCCCCATACGAGCAGTACTTC
TRBJ1-2 | TRBV5-1 | . | TRBD1 | CASSRTGGSYGYTF | TGCGCCAGCAGCCGGACAGGGGGCAGCTATGGCTACACCTTC
TRBJ2-7 | TRBV5-8 | . | TRBD1 | CASSFKWDRHYEQYF | TGTGCCAGCAGCTTTAAGTGGGACAGGCACTACGAGCAGTACTTC
TRBJ1-5 | TRBV29-1 | . | TRBD1 | CSVAPGTGFQPQHF | TGCAGCGTGGCTCCCGGGACAGGATTCCAGCCCCAGCATTTT
TRBJ2-2 | TRBV6-5 | . | TRBD2 | CASSLTSGNRGELFF | TGTGCCAGCAGCCTGACTAGCGGGAATAGGGGGGAGCTGTTTTTT
TRBJ2-7 | TRBV18 | . | TRBD2 | CASARDRGLAGVDEQYF | TGTGCCAGCGCCCGGGACAGGGGACTAGCGGGAGTTGACGAGCAGTACTTC
TRBJ2-7 | TRBV27 | . | . | CASSPIRDTLLKQYF | TGTGCCAGCAGTCCGATCCGGGACACCCTCTTGAAGCAGTACTTC
TRBJ2-3 | TRBV27 | . | . | CASSFAGATDTQYF | TGTGCCAGCAGTTTCGCAGGGGCCACAGATACGCAGTATTTT
TRBJ2-3 | TRBV5-6 | . | TRBD1 | CASSSLTGVDTQYF | TGTGCCAGCAGCTCACTCACAGGGGTGGATACGCAGTATTTT
TRBJ2-5 | TRBV7-9 | . | TRBD2 | CASSSTSGSETQYF | TGTGCCAGCAGCTCGACTAGCGGGAGTGAGACCCAGTACTTC
TRBJ2-3 | TRBV25-1 | . | TRBD1 | CASSEAGQGVNRLWYF | TGTGCCAGCAGTGAAGCCGGACAGGGGGTCAATAGGTTGTGGTATTTT
TRBJ1-1 | TRBV7-6 | . | TRBD1 | CASSSGQGRAEAFF | TGTGCCAGCAGCTCCGGACAGGGGCGGGCTGAAGCTTTCTTT
TRBJ1-5 | TRBV4-1 | . | . | CASSQDAGQQPQHF | TGCGCCAGCAGCCAAGATGCAGGGCAGCAGCCCCAGCATTTT
TRBJ1-4 | TRBV11-2 | few | . | CASRAATNEKLFF | TGTGCCAGCAGGGCTGCAACTAATGAAAAACTGTTTTTT
TRBJ1-1 | TRBV28 | . | . | CATLEGRGNTEAFF | TGTGCCACCCTGGAGGGGCGGGGGAACACTGAAGCTTTCTTT
TRBJ2-2 | TRBV5-4 | . | . | CASSLRGRNGELFF | TGTGCCAGCAGCTTGCGAGGAAGGAACGGGGAGCTGTTTTTT
TRBJ2-7 | TRBV5-6 | . | TRBD2 | CASSLGLAGVYEQYF | TGTGCCAGCAGCTTGGGGCTAGCGGGAGTTTACGAGCAGTACTTC
TRBJ2-2 | TRBV6-1 | . | TRBD1 | CASRGTGSGELFF | TGTGCCAGCAGGGGGACAGGGAGCGGGGAGCTGTTTTTT
TRBJ2-7 | TRBV4-1 | . | TRBD1 | CASSHALPGTGASYEQYF | TGCGCCAGCAGCCATGCCCTGCCCGGGACAGGGGCTTCCTACGAGCAGTACTTC
TRBJ1-2 | TRBV19 | . | TRBD1 | CASSPGTGGNDYTF | TGTGCCAGTAGTCCTGGGACAGGGGGCAACGACTACACCTTC
TRBJ2-7 | TRBV27 | . | . | CASSLERGSYEQYF | TGTGCCAGCAGTTTAGAAAGGGGTAGCTACGAGCAGTACTTC
TRBJ2-1 | TRBV10-2 | . | TRBD2 | CASSEFSGSSYNEQFF | TGCGCCAGCAGTGAGTTTAGCGGGAGCTCCTACAATGAGCAGTTCTTC
TRBJ2-7 | TRBV5-1 | . | . | CASSLQGGPYEQYF | TGCGCCAGCAGCTTGCAGGGGGGTCCCTACGAGCAGTACTTC
TRBJ1-2 | TRBV14 | . | TRBD1 | CASSHTRQGADGYTF | TGTGCCAGCAGTCATACCAGACAGGGGGCTGATGGCTACACCTTC
TRBJ1-6 | TRBV5-1 | . | . | CASSLAEESPLHF | TGCGCCAGCAGCTTGGCCGAAGAGTCACCCCTCCACTTT
TRBJ2-7 | TRBV7-2 | . | . | CASSSFHVPYEQYF | TGTGCCAGCAGCTCATTCCACGTCCCCTACGAGCAGTACTTC
TRBJ2-3 | TRBV10-1 | . | . | CASSRGTDTQYF | TGCGCCAGCAGTCGCGGCACAGATACGCAGTATTTT
TRBJ1-1 | TRBV5-1 | . | . | CASSLPSGGTEAFF | TGCGCCAGCAGCTTGCCTTCCGGGGGCACTGAAGCTTTCTTT